Following are 19 T cell receptor beta chains from one sample sequenced in a study of shared clonotypes between healthy human individuals. CD45RO-negative CD8 cells positively selected for CCR7 made up the naive population, which excluded terminally differentiated effector memory CD45RA+ cells. Clones were read by immunoSEQ multiplex PCR, and TCRdb kept only the in-frame ones, dropping some. The sample consists of millions of clones, more than 85% of them appearing once. Sequencing was done on a sample of naive CD8+ T cells from PBMCs. These receptor sequences come from a man between 18 and 35 years old in good health. Some clones in this sample may be carry-over from other donors' samples.

This clone was seen more than once but under ten times. The chain carries TRBV28 and TRBJ1-4, with TRBD1 matching over 8 bases. CDR1 and CDR2 from the germline V gene are MDHEN and SYDVKM. This CDR3 spans 15 amino acids. Germline trimming cut 4 bases from V and 7 bases from J; bases unmatched to any gene: 8. The CDR3 protein is CASSWTGQFGEKLFF. The CDR3 bases are TGTGCCAGCAGTTGGACAGGGCAATTTGGTGAAAAACTGTTTTTT.

The genes are TRBV11-2 and TRBJ1-4, with TRBD1 identical over 8 bases. CDR1 is SGHAT, CDR2 FQNNGV, per germline. V lost 5 bases to trimming and J lost 6 bases; unmatched junction nucleotides: 5. CDR3 size: 14 residues. The CDR3 DNA is TGTGCCAGCAGCACTCGGACAGGGCATGAAAAACTGTTTTTT. Its protein is CASSTRTGHEKLFF.

The rearrangement joins TRBV30 to TRBJ2-7; 11 bases align to TRBD2. After removal of 2 bases from V and 3 bases from J, the junction contained 18 bases not matched to a gene. The CDR3 totals 19 residues. Per germline, CDR1 GTSNPN and CDR2 SVGIG (reference sequence). The CDR3, as DNA: TGTGCCTGGAGTCTCGCCATAGGGACTAGCGGCATATTTTACTACGAGCAGTACTTC. As protein: CAWSLAIGTSGIFYYEQYF. Full variable domain (rest looked up from reference TRBV30 and TRBJ2-7): SQTIHQWPATLVQPVGSPLSLECTVEGTSNPNLYWYRQAAGRGLQLLFYSVGIGQISSEVPQNLSASRPQDRQFILSSKKLLLSDSGFYLCAWSLAIGTSGIFYYEQYFGPGTRLTVT.

The chain employs TRBV27 and TRBJ1-5; a weak D match, TRBD1 (5 bases). The CDR3 is 21 amino acids. Trimming cost V 1 base and J 6 bases, with 31 bases left between them. CDR1 and CDR2 from the germline V gene are MNHEY and SMNVEV (reference sequence). The CDR3 coding sequence is TGTGCCAGCAGTTTATTTCCCCCCCAACAATATGGGCAGGGTTTTGGTCAGCCCCAGCATTTT. Its protein product is CASSLFPPQQYGQGFGQPQHF.

Concerning this clone: The identical CDR3 is also encoded by other nucleotide sequences in the sample. The genes are TRBV19 and TRBJ1-1; D not certain. The CDR3 spans 12 residues. The V gene lost 3 bases and the J gene lost 5 bases, with 7 bases spanning the gap. Germline CDR1 LNHDA, CDR2 SQIVND (reference sequence). In nucleotides, the CDR3 is TGTGCCAGTAGTATGGGCCCAACTGAAGCTTTCTTT. Amino acid sequence: CASSMGPTEAFF.

About this clone: At the DNA level, this CDR3 is encoded by other sequences in the same sample as well. This sequence joins TRBV28 and TRBJ2-7; D gene unclear. Germline V CDR1 and CDR2: MDHEN, SYDVKM. The CDR3 contains 11 residues. Deletions cut 2 bases from V and 7 bases from J, with 6 bases between. CDR3: CASSLDREQYF. The CDR3 nucleotides are TGTGCCAGCAGTTTAGACCGTGAGCAGTACTTC.

The CDR3 region is CASSLSGTSDEQYF. The CDR3 DNA follows: TGTGCCAGCAGCTTATCAGGTACTTCGGACGAGCAGTACTTC. The chain uses TRBV6-5 and TRBJ2-7; unclear D gene. Germline loops: CDR1 MNHEY, CDR2 SVGAGI. The CDR3 spans 14 residues. The germline V and J ends were trimmed by 6 bases and 5 bases, with 17 bases remaining between them.

The chain has TRBV14 and TRBJ2-3, with 7 bases identical to TRBD2. The V gene's germline CDR1 is SGHDN and CDR2 FVKESK. The junction had 4 bases not matched to a gene; V was cut back by 4 bases and J by 0 bases. The CDR3 is 15 residues long. The CDR3: CASSRSGYSTDTQYF. CDR3 DNA: TGTGCCAGCAGCCGTAGCGGGTACAGCACAGATACGCAGTATTTT.

The V call is TRBV28, the J call TRBJ2-3, with 9 bases identical to TRBD2. The V gene end was trimmed by 5 bases and the J gene end by 2 bases; junction bases not matched to a gene: 8. CDR1 is MDHEN, CDR2 SYDVKM, per germline. The CDR3 totals 16 residues. The CDR3 reads CASSPTAGGLTDTQYF. The CDR3 DNA follows: TGTGCCAGCAGTCCAACAGCGGGAGGACTCACAGATACGCAGTATTTT.

The V gene is TRBV6-1, the J gene TRBJ2-2; D is uncertain. The CDR3 covers 13 residues. V dropped 2 bases and J dropped 9 bases, with 10 bases sitting between them. The germline V gene has CDR1 MNHNS and CDR2 SASEGT. The CDR3 bases are TGTGCCAGCAGTGAAAATGGGTTGAGGGAGCTGTTTTTT. Amino acid sequence: CASSENGLRELFF.

As for this clone: Other DNA variants within this sample encode the same CDR3. The genes are TRBV19 and TRBJ1-4; 7 bases are a match to TRBD1. Germline V CDR1 and CDR2: LNHDA, SQIVND (reference sequence). The CDR3 length is 15 residues. V was clipped by 3 bases and J by 0 bases; unmatched bases: 1. CDR3 sequence (DNA): TGTGCCAGTAGTATCAGGGGGACAACTAATGAAAAACTGTTTTTT. Its protein product is CASSIRGTTNEKLFF. Supplemented by reference TRBV19 and TRBJ1-4, the full variable domain reads DGGITQSPKYLFRKEGQNVTLSCEQNLNHDAMYWYRQDPGQGLRLIYYSQIVNDFQKGDIAEGYSVSREKKESFPLTVTSAQKNPTAFYLCASSIRGTTNEKLFFGSGTQLSVL.

The V gene is TRBV2, the J gene TRBJ1-4; D uncertain. The CDR3 is made up of 13 amino acids. Between the trimmed V and J ends, which lost 6 bases and 8 bases, there was a span of 13 bases. The V gene's germline CDR1 is SNHLY and CDR2 FYNNEI. CDR3 nucleotide sequence: TGTGCCAGCAGGAAAATGGAGGACGAAAAACTGTTTTTT. It specifies CASRKMEDEKLFF.

This chain connects TRBV28 to TRBJ1-1, with D possibly being TRBD1 (6 bases). Germline V gene lookup returns CDR1 MDHEN and CDR2 SYDVKM. Trimming shortened V by 7 bases and J by 5 bases, and 20 bases separated the two germline ends. This CDR3 has 15 amino acids. CDR3 DNA: TGTGCCAGCACCCTAGCGGGGGGCCTGAGGACTGAAGCTTTCTTT. Translating it yields CASTLAGGLRTEAFF.

This sequence joins TRBV19 and TRBJ1-1; TRBD1 matches 7 bases. The V and J ends lost 6 bases and 7 bases, in that order; junction bases with no gene match: 5. The germline V gene has CDR1 LNHDA and CDR2 SQIVND (reference sequence). The CDR3 sequence is 12 residues long. CDR3 nucleotides: TGTGCCAGTAGGGACAGGCCACATGAAGCTTTCTTT. Translation gives CASRDRPHEAFF.

This clone came up a few times. CDR3 region: CASSMDGLYGYTF. The CDR3 DNA reads TGTGCCAGCAGCATGGACGGACTTTATGGCTACACCTTC. This sequence joins TRBV28 and TRBJ1-2; D ambiguous. Germline CDR1 reads MDHEN; CDR2 reads SYDVKM. The CDR3 is 13 residues long. Trimming took off 6 bases at V and 5 bases at J, with 13 bases between the two ends.

The chain recombines TRBV11-2 with TRBJ2-7; TRBD1 agrees at 8 bases. Germline-derived CDR1 and CDR2 are SGHAT and FQNNGV. The CDR3 runs to 15 residues. Unmatched junction bases numbered 9, after V lost 5 bases and J lost 3 bases. CDR3 sequence: CASSPRTGTNYEQYF. CDR3 nucleotides: TGTGCCAGCAGCCCACGGACAGGGACAAACTACGAGCAGTACTTC.

This clone came up a few times. The J gene is TRBJ2-1, the V gene TRBV2; 8 bases fit TRBD1. The CDR3 extends over 12 amino acids. The germline gives CDR1 SNHLY, CDR2 FYNNEI. J lost 8 bases, V lost 6 bases, and 3 bases had no gene match. CDR3 amino acids: CASRDRAHEQFF. DNA for the CDR3: TGTGCCAGCAGGGACAGGGCACATGAGCAGTTCTTC.

The chain links TRBV4-2 to TRBJ2-7; perhaps TRBD2 as D (6 bases). The germline CDR1 and CDR2 sequences are LGHNA and YNFKEQ. The ends were cut back, 4 bases at V and 0 bases at J, with 16 bases in the middle. This CDR3 region has 16 residues. This CDR3 reads CASSPGVEGTSYEQYF. The CDR3 nucleotides are TGTGCCAGCAGCCCTGGGGTGGAGGGGACCTCCTACGAGCAGTACTTC.

V is TRBV6-6 and J is TRBJ2-5; D gene unclear. Between the trimmed V and J ends, which lost 0 bases and 5 bases, there was a span of 7 bases. Germline CDR1 and CDR2: MNHNY and SVGAGI (reference sequence). The CDR3 has 13 amino acids. CDR3 protein: CASSYSWSETQYF. The CDR3 region has the DNA TGTGCCAGCAGTTACTCGTGGTCGGAGACCCAGTACTTC.